The 9 T cell receptor beta chains in this list originate from one sample, sequenced in a study of post-analysis software for immune sequencing data. Findings and caveats of the study: TRBV5-6, TRBV5-1 and TRBV20-1 were among a handful of TRBV segments more frequent in patients than controls.

Antigen specificity for these receptors is unknown. The library was made from cDNA and included unique molecular identifiers. From the PCR reads, TCRdb called clonotypes with MiXCR, one entry per CDR3 protein. Of 750,000 to 950,000 distinct CDR3 sequences listed, approximately 53% were seen once; the top ten hold about 4.5%. The material sequenced was blood. Receptor source: a girl aged 10 to 17 with multiple sclerosis.

The chain is built from TRBV20-1 and TRBJ2-3, with D hard to call. CDR3 length: 14 amino acids. In germline, CDR1 is DFQATT, CDR2 SNEGSKA (reference sequence). Trimming pared 6 bases from V and 2 bases from J, leaving 15 bases between. CDR3 amino acids: CSALEVSYTDTQYF. Here the CDR3 DNA reads TGCAGTGCCCTAGAAGTCTCTTACACAGATACGCAGTATTTT.

V and J are TRBV12-3 or TRBV12-4 and TRBJ1-1, with D perhaps TRBD1 (6 bases). With 6 bases removed from V and 7 bases from J, the gap between germline ends came to 9 bases. This CDR3 spans 11 amino acids. The DNA for the CDR3 is TGTGCCAGCAGGGAACAGGGTGAAGCTTTCTTT. Amino acids: CASREQGEAFF.

The chain combines TRBV7-9 with TRBJ2-5; the match to TRBD1 covers 7 bases. The assigned J gene may be wrong: the sequence end matches TRBJ2-7 better. The CDR3 has 15 residues. Germline V CDR1 and CDR2: SEHNR, FQNEAQ (reference sequence). Written as DNA, the CDR3 is TGTGCCAGCAGCTCCAGACAGGGTCCCCCCTACGAGCAGTACTTC. It is translated as CASSSRQGPPYEQYF.

The chain recombines TRBV20-1 with TRBJ1-5; D uncertain. The CDR3 extends over 18 amino acids. Germline CDR1 DFQATT, CDR2 SNEGSKA (reference sequence). With 2 bases removed from V and 6 bases from J, the gap between germline ends came to 26 bases. CDR3 in amino acids: CSARRAQPASSAAQPQHF. The CDR3, as DNA: TGCAGTGCTAGACGCGCCCAGCCGGCTAGTTCCGCGGCTCAGCCCCAGCATTTT.

The chain is built from TRBV5-1 and TRBJ2-7; D ambiguous. Trimming pared 0 bases from V and 6 bases from J, leaving 22 bases between. This CDR3 spans 17 amino acids. Germline V gene sequence: CDR1 SGHRS, CDR2 YFSETQ. The DNA for the CDR3 is TGCGCCAGCAGCTTGGGGGGATCAGGCAGGCTACTGGGCGAGCAGTACTTC. This codes for CASSLGGSGRLLGEQYF. Filled out from reference TRBV5-1 and TRBJ2-7, the complete variable domain reads KAGVTQTPRYLIKTRGQQVTLSCSPISGHRSVSWYQQTPGQGLQFLFEYFSETQRNKGNFPGRFSGRQFSNSRSEMNVSTLELGDSALYLCASSLGGSGRLLGEQYFGPGTRLTVT.

This clonotype occurred once. The chain joins TRBV4-2 to TRBJ2-1; D remains ambiguous. Germline V CDR1 and CDR2: LGHNA, YNFKEQ. The CDR3 runs to 14 residues. The V end was cut by 6 bases, the J end by 8 bases, with 17 bases between. CDR3: CASSHPGSGHEQFF. In DNA form, the CDR3 reads TGTGCCAGCAGTCACCCAGGTTCAGGACATGAGCAGTTCTTC.

V is TRBV20-1 and J is TRBJ2-7; 7 bases line up with TRBD2. Losses at the gene ends were 6 bases for V and 1 base for J; bases not matched to a gene: 9. The CDR3 extends over 14 amino acids. Germline CDR1 is DFQATT and CDR2 is SNEGSKA (reference sequence). The CDR3 coding sequence is TGCAGTGCACTGGGGGGGACTACTTCCTACGAGCAGTACTTC. Encoded protein: CSALGGTTSYEQYF.

V usage is TRBV3-1 and J usage is TRBJ2-5; D remains unclear. The CDR3 totals 15 residues. V lost 1 base and J lost 5, with 14 bases in between. Germline V gene sequence: CDR1 LGHDT, CDR2 YNNKEL (reference sequence). The CDR3 loop is CASSQASPLRETQYF. The CDR3 DNA sequence: TGTGCCAGCAGCCAAGCCTCCCCCCTGCGGGAGACCCAGTACTTC.

The V and J genes are TRBV29-1 and TRBJ1-4; a possible D gene is TRBD1 (5 bases). The CDR3 covers 13 residues. The ends were cut back, 6 bases at V and 4 bases at J, with 12 bases in the middle. Germline V gene sequence: CDR1 SQVTM, CDR2 ANQGSEA. The CDR3 DNA sequence: TGCAGCGTCCTTGACAGTTATAATGAAAAACTGTTTTTT. Residues: CSVLDSYNEKLFF.